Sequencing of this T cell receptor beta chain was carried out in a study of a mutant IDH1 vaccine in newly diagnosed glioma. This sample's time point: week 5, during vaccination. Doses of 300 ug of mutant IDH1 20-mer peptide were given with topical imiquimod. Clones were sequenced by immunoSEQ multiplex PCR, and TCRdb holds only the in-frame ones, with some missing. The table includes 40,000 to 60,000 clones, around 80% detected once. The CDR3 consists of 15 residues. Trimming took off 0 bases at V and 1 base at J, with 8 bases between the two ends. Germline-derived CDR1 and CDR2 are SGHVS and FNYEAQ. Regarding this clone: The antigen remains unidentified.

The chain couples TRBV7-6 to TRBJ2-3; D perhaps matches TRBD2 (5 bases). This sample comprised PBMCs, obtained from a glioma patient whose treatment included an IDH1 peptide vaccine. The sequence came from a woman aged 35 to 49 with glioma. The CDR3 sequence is CASSLADGGTDTQYF. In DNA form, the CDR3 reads TGTGCCAGCAGCTTAGCGGACGGGGGCACAGATACGCAGTATTTT.